Listed below are T cell receptor beta chains from one sample, sequenced in a study of shared clonotypes between healthy human individuals. Only in-frame clones appear in the TCRdb table, and some are missing; sequencing was by immunoSEQ multiplex PCR. The sample holds roughly 2.6 million clones, approximately 92% seen once. The sequenced sample consisted of naive CD4+ T cells sorted from blood. The receptors originated from a young man in good health. Both conserved end residues are part of each CDR3. D genes are given only for firm matches. Some rows have no size entry. The others give once, few or many, or a class for an expanded clone.

length,size,D,J,V,CDR3,DNA
16,NA,TRBD2,TRBJ2-1,TRBV10-1,CASSLGTSGSLGEQFF,TGCGCCAGCAGCCTCGGGACTAGCGGGAGTCTGGGTGAGCAGTTCTTC
15,NA,TRBD1,TRBJ2-1,TRBV30,CAWSRQGSSYNEQFF,TGTGCCTGGAGTCGACAGGGGAGCTCCTACAATGAGCAGTTCTTC
14,NA,TRBD1,TRBJ2-7,TRBV18,CASPPTGSSYEQYF,TGTGCCAGCCCCCCGACAGGGAGCTCCTACGAGCAGTACTTC
16,once,NA,TRBJ1-6,TRBV9,CASSQAPPGNNSPLHF,TGTGCCAGCAGTCAAGCCCCCCCAGGGAATAATTCACCCCTCCACTTT
16,NA,NA,TRBJ2-2,TRBV4-3,CASSQEGALMVGELFF,TGCGCCAGCAGCCAAGAGGGAGCCTTAATGGTCGGGGAGCTGTTTTTT
14,NA,NA,TRBJ1-3,TRBV30,CAWSVAASGNTIYF,TGTGCCTGGAGTGTCGCCGCTTCTGGAAACACCATATATTTT
15,NA,NA,TRBJ2-5,TRBV18,CASSPGGVPGETQYF,TGTGCCAGCTCACCCGGTGGAGTTCCGGGGGAGACCCAGTACTTC
15,NA,NA,TRBJ2-5,TRBV6-5,CASSYWGGAPETQYF,TGTGCCAGCAGTTACTGGGGGGGGGCCCCAGAGACCCAGTACTTC
13,once,TRBD1,TRBJ1-2,TRBV27,CASSSHRGGGYTF,TGTGCCAGCAGTTCCCACAGGGGTGGTGGCTACACCTTC
15,NA,TRBD1,TRBJ2-7,TRBV28,CASSSLGTGSYEQYF,TGTGCCAGCAGTTCCCTCGGGACAGGATCCTACGAGCAGTACTTC
16,NA,NA,TRBJ1-5,TRBV19,CASSIVGDPSNQPQHF,TGTGCCAGTAGTATTGTAGGGGACCCTAGCAATCAGCCCCAGCATTTT
16,NA,TRBD1,TRBJ1-1,TRBV19,CASSIDKTGGFAEAFF,TGTGCCAGTAGTATAGACAAGACAGGGGGGTTCGCTGAAGCTTTCTTT
14,NA,NA,TRBJ1-1,TRBV6-5,CASSYGTPNTEAFF,TGTGCCAGCAGTTACGGGACACCGAACACTGAAGCTTTCTTT
15,few,NA,TRBJ2-3,TRBV6-6,CASSYSSGDTDTQYF,TGTGCCAGCAGTTACTCGTCGGGGGACACAGATACGCAGTATTTT
13,NA,NA,TRBJ1-1,TRBV5-1,CASSEGSDTEAFF,TGCGCCAGCAGCGAGGGTTCCGACACTGAAGCTTTCTTT
13,NA,NA,TRBJ2-7,TRBV5-1,CASSQGQLWEQYF,TGCGCCAGCAGCCAAGGACAGCTCTGGGAGCAGTACTTC
13,NA,NA,TRBJ2-3,TRBV5-1,CASSLEGSDTQYF,TGCGCCAGCAGCTTGGAGGGGTCGGATACGCAGTATTTT
15,NA,TRBD2,TRBJ2-5,TRBV10-3,CAISEPGLAEETQYF,TGTGCCATCAGTGAACCGGGACTAGCGGAAGAGACCCAGTACTTC
15,NA,NA,TRBJ2-3,TRBV6-5,CASSYSGGYTDTQYF,TGTGCCAGCAGTTACTCGGGCGGGTACACAGATACGCAGTATTTT
16,NA,NA,TRBJ1-5,TRBV6-6,CASSYDQTYSNQPQHF,TGTGCCAGCAGTTACGACCAGACCTATAGCAATCAGCCCCAGCATTTT
13,NA,NA,TRBJ1-3,TRBV7-9,CASDISTGNTIYF,TGTGCCAGCGACATATCCACCGGAAACACCATATATTTT
13,NA,NA,TRBJ2-1,TRBV4-2,CASSQEARNEQFF,TGTGCCAGCAGCCAAGAAGCGCGTAATGAGCAGTTCTTC
17,NA,NA,TRBJ2-2,TRBV11-2,CASSFPPDSGNTGELFF,TGTGCCAGCAGTTTCCCCCCGGACAGCGGGAACACCGGGGAGCTGTTTTTT
14,NA,NA,TRBJ2-5,TRBV5-1,CASSRDPGSETQYF,TGCGCCAGCAGCCGCGATCCTGGGTCGGAGACCCAGTACTTC
15,NA,TRBD1,TRBJ1-5,TRBV7-8,CASSGTGGGFQPQHF,TGTGCCAGCAGCGGAACAGGGGGCGGGTTTCAGCCCCAGCATTTT
16,few,TRBD1,TRBJ1-1,TRBV7-9,CASSFSGTGEGTEAFF,TGTGCCAGCAGCTTCTCCGGGACAGGGGAGGGCACTGAAGCTTTCTTT
14,NA,NA,TRBJ2-7,TRBV18,CASSFTEGAYEQYF,TGTGCCAGCTCATTCACGGAAGGGGCATACGAGCAGTACTTC
17,NA,TRBD1,TRBJ2-2,TRBV5-1,CASSLGSGGMNTGELFF,TGCGCCAGCAGCTTGGGGTCAGGGGGCATGAACACCGGGGAGCTGTTTTTT
14,NA,NA,TRBJ2-3,TRBV5-1,CASTTGTSTDTQYF,TGCGCCAGCACAACGGGGACAAGCACAGATACGCAGTATTTT
14,NA,TRBD2,TRBJ2-3,TRBV25-1,CASNRGRETDTQYF,TGTGCCAGCAACCGAGGGCGGGAGACAGATACGCAGTATTTT
16,once,NA,TRBJ2-7,TRBV5-6,CASTRLGLGSSYEQYF,TGTGCCAGCACTCGATTGGGGTTGGGGAGCTCCTACGAGCAGTACTTC
17,NA,TRBD2,TRBJ2-7,TRBV7-7,CASSSNLAGETPLEQYF,TGTGCTAGCAGCTCTAATCTAGCGGGAGAGACCCCCCTCGAGCAGTACTTC
17,NA,TRBD1,TRBJ2-5,TRBV7-2,CASSLEARTGAPETQYF,TGTGCCAGCAGCTTAGAGGCCCGGACAGGGGCGCCGGAGACCCAGTACTTC
15,NA,TRBD2,TRBJ2-6,TRBV7-9,CASRSRLAGDYGLTF,TGTGCCAGCAGATCCCGACTAGCGGGGGACTACGGCCTGACTTTC
15,NA,TRBD1,TRBJ2-5,TRBV2,CASSPSGQGGETQYF,TGTGCCAGCAGCCCATCTGGACAGGGCGGGGAGACCCAGTACTTC
15,NA,TRBD2,TRBJ2-7,TRBV4-3,CASSQEPSGMYEQYF,TGCGCCAGCAGCCAAGAACCCAGCGGGATGTACGAGCAGTACTTC
14,NA,TRBD1,TRBJ1-4,TRBV6-1,CASSGQGARVQLFF,TGTGCCAGCAGTGGACAGGGGGCGCGTGTACAACTGTTTTTT
14,NA,NA,TRBJ2-7,TRBV2,CASSWDGGLNEQYF,TGTGCCAGCTCGTGGGACGGAGGTCTCAACGAGCAGTACTTC
17,NA,TRBD1,TRBJ1-1,TRBV4-3,CASSPGRGRGVNTEAFF,TGCGCCAGCAGCCCGGGCAGGGGGCGAGGAGTGAACACTGAAGCTTTCTTT
20,NA,TRBD2,TRBJ2-6,TRBV6-1,CASSALGLGGGASGANVLTF,TGTGCCAGCAGTGCCCTAGGTTTGGGCGGGGGGGCCTCTGGGGCCAACGTCCTGACTTTC
15,NA,NA,TRBJ1-5,TRBV6-5,CASSVSRQSNQPQHF,TGTGCCAGCAGCGTGTCCCGGCAGAGCAATCAGCCCCAGCATTTT
15,NA,NA,TRBJ1-3,TRBV9,CASSSSWGDGNTIYF,TGTGCCAGCAGCTCAAGTTGGGGGGATGGAAACACCATATATTTT
15,NA,NA,TRBJ1-1,TRBV7-2,CASSLVMGVNTEAFF,TGTGCCAGCAGCTTAGTCATGGGGGTGAACACTGAAGCTTTCTTT
13,once,NA,TRBJ2-5,TRBV2,CASNLYGGETQYF,TGTGCCAGCAATCTCTACGGAGGAGAGACCCAGTACTTC
14,NA,NA,TRBJ2-6,TRBV18,CASSPPIGANVLTF,TGTGCCAGCTCACCACCAATTGGGGCCAACGTCCTGACTTTC
16,NA,NA,TRBJ1-5,TRBV21-1,CASSTTGGHSNQPQHF,TGTGCCAGCAGCACCACAGGGGGGCATAGCAATCAGCCCCAGCATTTT
16,NA,TRBD2,TRBJ2-3,TRBV7-8,CASSSGTSGITDTQYF,TGTGCCAGCAGCTCAGGGACTAGCGGGATAACAGATACGCAGTATTTT
13,NA,TRBD2,TRBJ2-7,TRBV6-1,CASSENGLAGTGF,TGTGCCAGCAGTGAAAACGGACTAGCGGGGACCGGATTC
16,NA,NA,TRBJ2-3,TRBV7-9,CASSRTRAASTDTQYF,TGTGCCAGCAGCCGCACAAGGGCGGCTAGCACAGATACGCAGTATTTT
14,NA,TRBD1,TRBJ1-5,TRBV6-1,CASSGGQGNQPQHF,TGTGCCAGCAGTGGAGGACAGGGCAATCAGCCCCAGCATTTT
13,NA,NA,TRBJ1-1,TRBV6-1,CASSEGETTEAFF,TGTGCCAGCAGTGAAGGAGAGACCACTGAAGCTTTCTTT
12,NA,NA,TRBJ2-5,TRBV7-9,CASNILQETQYF,TGTGCCAGCAATATCCTACAAGAGACCCAGTACTTC
13,NA,TRBD1,TRBJ2-4,TRBV10-1,CASSASQPGQMHF,TGCGCCAGCAGTGCCTCACAACCGGGACAGATGCACTTC
16,NA,NA,TRBJ1-6,TRBV6-5,CASSYGSRSGGSPLHF,TGTGCCAGCAGTTACGGGTCCCGGTCGGGTGGTTCACCCCTCCACTTT